The clone carrying this T cell receptor beta chain was counted a single time. Here immunoSEQ multiplex PCR was the method, and the copy in TCRdb shows in-frame clones only, minus some. The sample lists some 150,000 clones, approximately 86% occurring once. Germline-derived CDR1 and CDR2 are SGDLS and YYNGEE. The CDR3 covers 19 residues. V was clipped by 3 bases and J by 3 bases; unmatched bases: 10. The sample belongs to a study of radiation and T cells in renal cell carcinoma. Time point: blood 4 weeks post-SBRT, at nephrectomy. Treatment defined: 15 Gy SBRT to primary tumor, nephrectomy 4 weeks later. Nephrectomy followed 15 Gy stereotactic body radiation by 4 weeks. The patient's renal cell carcinoma had clear cell pathology.

This clonotype was sampled from a woman between 45 and 60 years old with renal cell carcinoma. The specimen was blood, collected from a patient whose treatment included radiotherapy and nephrectomy. The chain uses TRBV9 and TRBJ2-2; 14 nucleotides line up with TRBD2. CDR3 in DNA: TGTGCCAGCAGCGGGATACGACTAGCGGGAGGGCCAGACACCGGGGAGCTGTTTTTT. It is translated as CASSGIRLAGGPDTGELFF.